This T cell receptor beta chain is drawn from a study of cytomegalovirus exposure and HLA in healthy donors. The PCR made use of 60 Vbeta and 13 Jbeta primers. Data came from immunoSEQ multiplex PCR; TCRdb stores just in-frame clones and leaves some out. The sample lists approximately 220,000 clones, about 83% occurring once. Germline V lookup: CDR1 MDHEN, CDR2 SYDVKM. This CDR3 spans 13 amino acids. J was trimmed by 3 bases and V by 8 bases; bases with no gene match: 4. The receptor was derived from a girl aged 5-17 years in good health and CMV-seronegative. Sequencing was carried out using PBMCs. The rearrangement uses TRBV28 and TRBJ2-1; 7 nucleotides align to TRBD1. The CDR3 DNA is TGTGCCAGCCACAGGGGCGGCTACAATGAGCAGTTCTTC. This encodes CASHRGGYNEQFF.